The 25 T cell receptor beta chains reported below all come from one sample, sequenced in a study of cytomegalovirus exposure and HLA in healthy donors. The PCR made use of 60 Vbeta and 13 Jbeta primers. Assay: immunoSEQ multiplex PCR; the TCRdb copy retains only in-frame clones and omits some. Among just over 95,000 clones listed, about 75% were seen once. Sequencing was done on a sample of PBMCs. These receptors were taken from a woman aged 40 to 50 in good health and CMV-seronegative.

This rearrangement joins TRBV29-1 to TRBJ2-1; 12 bases are a match to TRBD2. Germline CDR1 is SQVTM and CDR2 is ANQGSEA. V was clipped by 6 bases and J by 7 bases; unmatched bases: 13. The CDR3 sequence is 16 residues long. The CDR3 region is CSVQKWLAGGQNEQFF. The CDR3, as DNA: TGCAGCGTCCAGAAATGGCTAGCGGGGGGGCAGAATGAGCAGTTCTTC.

The V and J genes are TRBV2 and TRBJ1-2; possibly TRBD1 for D (5 bases). This CDR3 is built from 14 residues. The V end lost 3 bases, the J end lost 4 bases, and 12 bases lay between the germline ends. CDR1 is SNHLY, CDR2 FYNNEI, per germline. As DNA, the CDR3 is TGTGCCAGCAGTGATCGGACAACTGGCTATGGCTACACCTTC. This sequence encodes CASSDRTTGYGYTF.

V gene TRBV2 combines with J gene TRBJ2-5; 13 bases line up with TRBD2. With 3 bases clipped from V and 2 bases from J, the junction kept 3 bases outside the gene matches. Germline V lookup: CDR1 SNHLY, CDR2 FYNNEI. This CDR3 contains 16 residues. The CDR3: CASSDRGLAGQETQYF. The CDR3 bases are TGTGCCAGCAGTGATAGGGGACTAGCGGGACAAGAGACCCAGTACTTC. The full variable domain, its missing parts supplied by reference TRBV2 and TRBJ2-5, is EPEVTQTPSHQVTQMGQEVILRCVPISNHLYFYWYRQILGQKVEFLVSFYNNEISEKSEIFDDQFSVERPDGSNFTLKIRSTKLEDSAMYFCASSDRGLAGQETQYFGPGTRLLVL.

Concerning this clone itself: This same CDR3 is encoded by further DNA sequences in the sample. This rearrangement joins TRBV7-2 to TRBJ1-6; tentative D call: TRBD1 (5 bases). V was cut by 0 bases and J by 7 bases, with 13 bases left in between. CDR1 SGHTA and CDR2 FQGNSA come from the germline V gene. This CDR3 region has 16 residues. CDR3 nucleotides: TGTGCCAGCAGCTTAGCCTCCGGGACTGGAAATTCACCCCTCCACTTT. Translated, it gives CASSLASGTGNSPLHF.

CDR3 sequence reads: CASSSTGTEAFF. CDR3 DNA: TGTGCCAGTAGCTCAACGGGCACTGAAGCTTTCTTT. This chain joins TRBV19 and TRBJ1-1; D call uncertain. CDR1 LNHDA and CDR2 SQIVND come from the germline V gene (reference sequence). The CDR3 runs 12 residues. V lost 6 bases, J lost 4 bases, and 9 bases lay in between.

The chain is built from TRBV19 and TRBJ1-3; 10 nucleotides line up with TRBD1. Germline V gene lookup returns CDR1 LNHDA and CDR2 SQIVND (reference sequence). This CDR3 is 16 amino acids long. The ends lost 4 bases at V and 0 bases at J; junction bases unmatched: 3. CDR3 DNA sequence: TGTGCCAGTAGTAAGGACAGGGGGAGCTCTGGAAACACCATATATTTT. It is translated as CASSKDRGSSGNTIYF. The full variable domain, completed using reference TRBV19 and TRBJ1-3, is DGGITQSPKYLFRKEGQNVTLSCEQNLNHDAMYWYRQDPGQGLRLIYYSQIVNDFQKGDIAEGYSVSREKKESFPLTVTSAQKNPTAFYLCASSKDRGSSGNTIYFGEGSWLTVV.

The table lists this clone with a few counts. The rearrangement links TRBV14 to TRBJ2-3; D ambiguous. Deletions cut 0 bases from V and 6 bases from J, with 10 bases between. The CDR3 contains 14 residues. Germline CDR1 reads SGHDN; CDR2 reads FVKESK. DNA of the CDR3: TGTGCCAGCAGCCAAGAATGGAACGGGGATACGCAGTATTTT. Translated, it gives CASSQEWNGDTQYF.

In regard to this clone: One end of the junction does not line up with germline, which may come from a read error. CDR3 nucleotide sequence: TGTGCCAGCAGCCTAGCTAGGGGGGGGTCCTACAATGAGCAGTTCTTC. Translated: CASSLARGGSYNEQFF. The rearrangement joins TRBV7-2 to TRBJ2-1; possibly TRBD2 for D (7 bases). This CDR3 region has 16 residues. The germline CDR1 and CDR2 sequences are SGHTA and FQGNSA.

This chain connects TRBV6-5 to TRBJ2-1, with D perhaps TRBD2 (6 bases). V was cut by 0 bases and J by 0 bases, with 6 bases left in between. This CDR3 is built from 15 residues. CDR1 MNHEY and CDR2 SVGAGI come from the germline V gene. CDR3 loop: CASSYSGGSYNEQFF. Here the CDR3 DNA reads TGTGCCAGCAGTTACTCCGGGGGCTCCTACAATGAGCAGTTCTTC.

The J gene is TRBJ1-4, the V gene TRBV5-5; 8 bases align to TRBD1. Trimming cost V 4 bases and J 0 bases; bases outside gene matches: 5. The CDR3 spans 16 residues. From germline, CDR1 is SGHKS and CDR2 YYEKEE (reference sequence). This CDR3 is CASSQRQGTTNEKLFF. For the CDR3, the DNA is TGTGCCAGCAGCCAACGACAGGGGACAACTAATGAAAAACTGTTTTTT.

The CDR3 sequence is CASSASYGYTF. In DNA form, the CDR3 reads TGTGCCAGCAGTGCATCCTATGGCTACACCTTC. V is TRBV2 and J is TRBJ1-2; D remains unclear. The germline gives CDR1 SNHLY, CDR2 FYNNEI. Trimming took 4 bases from V and 4 from J, leaving 4 bases between them. The CDR3 sequence is 11 residues long.

This clone was recorded once. V and J are TRBV2 and TRBJ1-4, with TRBD1 matching over 8 bases. V lost 6 bases, J lost 10 bases, and 13 bases stayed unmatched. Germline assignment: CDR1 SNHLY and CDR2 FYNNEI. This CDR3 spans 15 amino acids. DNA for the CDR3: TGTGCCAGCAGCGCAGACAGGGGCGGAGGAGTAAAACTGTTTTTT. This sequence encodes CASSADRGGGVKLFF.

The sample holds a few counts of this clone. The chain employs TRBV27 and TRBJ2-7; perhaps TRBD2 as D (6 bases). The CDR3 extends over 12 amino acids. Per the germline V gene, CDR1 is MNHEY and CDR2 is SMNVEV (reference sequence). Trimming left V 6 bases short and J 2 bases short, with 8 bases between. For the CDR3, the DNA is TGTGCCAGCAGGGGGGGAACCTACGAGCAGTACTTC. This translates into CASRGGTYEQYF.

The chain links TRBV7-8 to TRBJ2-7; tentative D call: TRBD2 (6 bases). Germline-derived CDR1 and CDR2 are SGHVS and FQNEAQ. CDR3 length: 13 amino acids. V was pared by 5 bases and J by 4 bases, with 12 bases between. The CDR3 DNA sequence: TGTGCCAGCAGCCTAAACCGGGAGTACGAGCAGTACTTC. It codes for CASSLNREYEQYF.

As for this clone: Likely a read error: the CDR3 ends without its conserved phenylalanine or tryptophan. The V gene is TRBV6-6, the J gene TRBJ1-5; the D gene is possibly TRBD1 (6 bases). The CDR3 is 15 residues long. Germline lookup yields CDR1 MNHNY and CDR2 SVGAGI (reference sequence). Trimming cost V 6 bases and J 6 bases, with 18 bases left between them. This CDR3 is CASRSGGGRAQPQHL. CDR3 nucleotides: TGTGCCAGCAGATCTGGGGGCGGTCGGGCTCAGCCCCAGCATCTT.

The chain combines TRBV4-1 with TRBJ1-2, with D possibly matching TRBD1 (5 bases). Trimming stripped 1 base from V and 8 bases from J, with 11 bases between. This CDR3 has 13 amino acids. CDR1 is MGHRA and CDR2 is YSYEKL in the germline V gene. The DNA of the CDR3 is TGCGCCAGCAGCCAAGTGGCAGGGCAGGGCTACACCTTC. This gives the protein CASSQVAGQGYTF.

Regarding this clone: Other DNA variants within this sample encode the same CDR3. The chain joins TRBV7-8 to TRBJ1-1, with D unclear. V was shortened by 5 bases and J by 1 base, with 8 bases between the two germline ends. The CDR3 has 13 amino acids. CDR1 is SGHVS, CDR2 FQNEAQ, per germline. Written as DNA, the CDR3 is TGTGCCAGCAGCCTCCGGGGGAACACTGAAGCTTTCTTT. It encodes CASSLRGNTEAFF.

DNA of the CDR3: TGTGCCAGCAGCTTAGCAGGACCTGAGGGCACTGAAGCTTTCTTT. It yields the protein CASSLAGPEGTEAFF. The rearrangement links TRBV7-9 to TRBJ1-1, with no clear D. The germline V gene encodes CDR1 SEHNR and CDR2 FQNEAQ (reference sequence). The CDR3 has 15 residues. The V end lost 0 bases, the J end lost 4 bases, and 12 bases lay between the germline ends.

The chain recombines TRBV5-1 with TRBJ2-5; 10 bases align to TRBD1. Germline assignment: CDR1 SGHRS and CDR2 YFSETQ. The CDR3 spans 16 residues. V lost 0 bases, J lost 4 bases, and 6 bases stayed unmatched. DNA for the CDR3: TGCGCCAGCAGCTTGGGGGGGACAGGGGTTCGAGAGACCCAGTACTTC. Translating gives CASSLGGTGVRETQYF. The full variable domain, rest sourced from reference TRBV5-1 and TRBJ2-5, is KAGVTQTPRYLIKTRGQQVTLSCSPISGHRSVSWYQQTPGQGLQFLFEYFSETQRNKGNFPGRFSGRQFSNSRSEMNVSTLELGDSALYLCASSLGGTGVRETQYFGPGTRLLVL.

The chain couples TRBV6-1 to TRBJ2-7; tentative D call: TRBD2 (6 bases). Germline V CDR1 and CDR2: MNHNS, SASEGT. Trimming removed 8 bases at V and 7 bases at J, with 21 bases between. The CDR3 is 14 residues long. CDR3 sequence: CASRLRRESLEQYF. Here the CDR3 DNA reads TGTGCCAGCCGCCTTAGGAGGGAAAGTCTGGAGCAGTACTTC.

The chain couples TRBV5-1 to TRBJ2-2; the match to TRBD2 covers 8 bases. CDR1 and CDR2 (germline): SGHRS, YFSETQ. Trimming took 1 base from V and 2 from J; bases not matched to a gene: 4. This CDR3 has 16 residues. CDR3 coding DNA: TGCGCCAGCAGCTTGCGCGGGGGGCAAAACACCGGGGAGCTGTTTTTT. Encoded protein: CASSLRGGQNTGELFF.

The V gene is TRBV29-1, the J gene TRBJ1-1, with D possibly being TRBD1 (6 bases). CDR1 SQVTM and CDR2 ANQGSEA come from the germline V gene. The length of the CDR3 is 12 residues. The germline V and J ends were trimmed by 6 bases and 4 bases, with 12 bases remaining between them. The CDR3, as DNA: TGCAGCGTAGATACAGGGTTCACTGAAGCTTTCTTT. This translates into CSVDTGFTEAFF.

The V gene is TRBV4-1, the J gene TRBJ2-3; 9 bases are shared with TRBD2. Germline V gene lookup returns CDR1 MGHRA and CDR2 YSYEKL. V was pared by 2 bases and J by 2 bases, with 2 bases of the junction left unmatched. This CDR3 contains 15 residues. CDR3 in DNA: TGCGCCAGCAGCCAACAGCGGGGGGACACAGATACGCAGTATTTT. It specifies CASSQQRGDTDTQYF.

V is TRBV15 and J is TRBJ2-3; D is unclear. The germline V gene encodes CDR1 LNHNV and CDR2 YYDKDF (reference sequence). The CDR3 runs 13 residues. Trimming stripped 3 bases from V and 3 bases from J, with 7 bases between. CDR3 amino acids: CATSSPPTDTQYF. CDR3 nucleotide sequence: TGTGCCACCAGCAGCCCTCCTACAGATACGCAGTATTTT.

This clone has a single count. The genes are TRBV6-5 and TRBJ2-2; D is perhaps TRBD1 (6 bases). V was trimmed by 6 bases and J by 1 base, leaving 6 bases between them. The germline CDR1 and CDR2 sequences are MNHEY and SVGAGI. The CDR3 extends over 13 amino acids. The CDR3 loop is CASRDRNTGELFF. DNA of the CDR3: TGTGCCAGCAGGGACAGGAACACCGGGGAGCTGTTTTTT.